This is a list of T cell receptor beta chains from one sample in a study of regulatory T cells in long-lasting Graves disease. TCRdb re-derived calls from the multiplex PCR reads in MiXCR, one entry per CDR3 protein. The repertoire includes around 460,000 distinct CDR3 sequences, 20% to 25% of them detected once, and about 7% sits in the top ten. The sequenced sample was peripheral blood mononuclear cells (PBMCs), obtained when the disease was refractory, from a patient treated with antithyroid drugs. All receptors come from a female donor with Graves disease. Each CDR3 is given with its conserved first and last residue. A D gene is named only where the DNA matches it firmly. Clone size is stated in some rows and not others, as once, few, many or a class when expanded.

j_call clone_size d_call v_call cdr3_nt cdr3_aa
TRBJ1-3 few NA TRBV20-1 TGCAGTGCTAGAGATAGGAGGGGGGATCGAAACACCATATATTTT CSARDRRGDRNTIYF
TRBJ2-5 NA NA TRBV20-1 TGCAGTGCCCAGGGGGGGCAAGAGACCCAGTACTTC CSAQGGQETQYF
TRBJ1-4 many NA TRBV11-2 TGTGCCAGCAGCTCCCGGTGGGGGTTTGGGGAAAAACTGTTTTTT CASSSRWGFGEKLFF
TRBJ1-6 many NA TRBV6-2/TRBV6-3 TGTGCCAGCAGTTACGTCAGTAATTCACCCCTCCACTTT CASSYVSNSPLHF
TRBJ1-4 many NA TRBV6-5 TGTGCCAGCAGTTACACTATCGCAACTAATGAAAAACTGTTTTTT CASSYTIATNEKLFF
TRBJ2-2 NA NA TRBV3-1 TGTGCCAGCAGCCAAGATGACTACCGAACCGGGGAGCTGTTTTTT CASSQDDYRTGELFF
TRBJ1-1 NA NA TRBV19 TGTGCCAGTAGTTGGGAGGGGAGTTTGACTGAAGCTTTCTTT CASSWEGSLTEAFF
TRBJ2-4 many NA TRBV20-1 TGCAGTGCCAATTCCAATGCAGGGTATGAAGGCAAAAACATTCAGTACTTC CSANSNAGYEGKNIQYF
TRBJ1-4 few TRBD1 TRBV7-9 TGTGCCAGCAGCTCCCCCGCCCCGGGACAGGGAATAACTAATGAAAAACTGTTTTTT CASSSPAPGQGITNEKLFF
TRBJ1-6 many TRBD1 TRBV12-3/TRBV12-4 TGTGCCAGCAGTTTAACCATGGGAGGGACAGGGGGTTATTCACCCCTCCACTTT CASSLTMGGTGGYSPLHF
TRBJ1-4 many NA TRBV20-1 TGCAGTGCGGGGGGCAATAATGAAAAACTGTTTTTT CSAGGNNEKLFF
TRBJ1-1 NA TRBD1 TRBV4-1 TGCGCCAGCAGCCAACGGCAGGGGGTCGGGAACACTGAAGCTTTCTTT CASSQRQGVGNTEAFF
TRBJ2-7 few NA TRBV9 TGTGCCAGCAGCCCCCAGACAGGTTCCTACGAGCAGTACTTC CASSPQTGSYEQYF
TRBJ2-2 few NA TRBV5-5 TGTGCCAGCAGCAAACCCGCGAGGGAGAACACCGGGGAGCTGTTTTTT CASSKPARENTGELFF
TRBJ2-2 many TRBD1 TRBV2 TGTGCCAGCAGTCAAGACAGGGTGAAGACCGGGGAGCTGTTTTTT CASSQDRVKTGELFF
TRBJ1-5 NA NA TRBV20-1 TGCAGTGCTAGATGGTTAGGGGGGAGCAATCAGCCCCAGCATTTT CSARWLGGSNQPQHF
TRBJ2-7 NA TRBD2 TRBV13 TGTGCCAGCAGCACGACTAGCGGGAGCTCCTACGAGCAGTACTTC CASSTTSGSSYEQYF
TRBJ2-5 many NA TRBV7-2 TGTGCCAGCAGCTTAGGCATCCCCGGCGCAGAGACCCAGTACTTC CASSLGIPGAETQYF
TRBJ2-7 NA TRBD1 TRBV6-2/TRBV6-3 TGTGCCAGCAGTGAAAAGAGGGGACAGGGTTACGAGCAGTACTTC CASSEKRGQGYEQYF
TRBJ2-5 many NA TRBV2 TGTGCCAGCATGAGGCTGTTAGAGACCCAGTACTTC CASMRLLETQYF
TRBJ2-5 many TRBD1 TRBV7-2 TGTGCCAGCAGCCCTAGGGGGACAGGGGGCGCTTGGGAGACCCAGTACTTC CASSPRGTGGAWETQYF
TRBJ1-1 many NA TRBV7-2 TGTGCCAGCAGCCTATGGGTGGGGGGGAACACTGAAGCTTTCTTT CASSLWVGGNTEAFF
TRBJ2-7 few NA TRBV6-2/TRBV6-3 TGTGCCAGAGAAATGCGGGTGATGGCCGTCTCCTACGAGCAGTACTTC CAREMRVMAVSYEQYF
TRBJ1-1 NA NA TRBV6-9 TGTGCCAGCAGTTACGACATAGGGGGGAACACTGAAGCTTTCTTT CASSYDIGGNTEAFF
TRBJ2-2 NA NA TRBV7-2 TGTGCCAGCAGCCAGGGTAGGGTAATGAACACCGGGGAGCTGTTTTTT CASSQGRVMNTGELFF
TRBJ1-5 few NA TRBV24-1 TGTGCCACCAGTGAACCGGGTGCCGGCCAGCCCCAGCATTTT CATSEPGAGQPQHF
TRBJ2-7 NA TRBD2 TRBV5-1 TGCGCCAGCAGTCCCGGGACTAGCGGGGGGTACTCCTACGAGCAGTACTTC CASSPGTSGGYSYEQYF
TRBJ2-7 many NA TRBV11-2 TGTGCCAGCAGCTTAGGTGCCAGGGGAAGCTACGAGCAGTACTTC CASSLGARGSYEQYF
TRBJ1-1 NA NA TRBV20-1 TGCAGTGCCATGGATCGGGTTGGAGGGGCCATGAACACTGAAGCTTTCTTT CSAMDRVGGAMNTEAFF
TRBJ1-2 many NA TRBV28 TGTGCCAGCAGTACATCCGAGGGGTTAGACCTTAACTATGGCTACACCTTC CASSTSEGLDLNYGYTF
TRBJ1-5 many NA TRBV7-9 TGTGCCAGCAGCCCGGGATATAGCAATCAGCCCCAGCATTTT CASSPGYSNQPQHF
TRBJ1-6 many NA TRBV20-1 TGCAGTGCTGCCCCGGGTCGGGTAGGCTCACCCCTCCACTTT CSAAPGRVGSPLHF
TRBJ1-1 many NA TRBV20-1 TGCAGTGCTAACACTGAAGCTTTCTTT CSANTEAFF
TRBJ2-7 NA NA TRBV20-1 TGCAGTGCTAGGGACAGCAGGGTCTACTACGAGCAGTACTTC CSARDSRVYYEQYF
TRBJ1-2 NA TRBD1 TRBV19 TGTGCCAGTATCGCAGGGACAGGGCGGTCTGGCTATGGCTACACCTTC CASIAGTGRSGYGYTF
TRBJ1-1 NA NA TRBV20-1 TGCAGTGCTAGAGATCACAGGCCGCGAACTGAAGCTTTCTTT CSARDHRPRTEAFF
TRBJ1-4 many NA TRBV6-2/TRBV6-3 TGTGCCAGCAGTTACTCGGGCCAGTATAATGAAAAACTGTTTTTT CASSYSGQYNEKLFF
TRBJ2-5 NA TRBD1 TRBV7-2 TGTGCCAGCAGCATAGACAGGGGGGAGACCCAGTACTTC CASSIDRGETQYF
TRBJ1-2 many NA TRBV6-1 NA CASSTSAGNGYTF
TRBJ1-2 NA NA TRBV6-9 TGTGCCAGCAGTTACACGGCAGAACTCTATGGCTACACCTTC CASSYTAELYGYTF
TRBJ2-7 many TRBD1 TRBV28 TGTGCCAGCAGCCCCGGGACAGGAACCTACGAGCAGTACTTC CASSPGTGTYEQYF
TRBJ1-1 many NA TRBV5-1 TGCGCCAGCAGCAAGGACGGGAACACTGAAGCTTTCTTT CASSKDGNTEAFF
TRBJ1-2 NA NA TRBV15 TGTGCCACCAGCAGAGATTCTCCGGGGGGGGGCTACACCTTC CATSRDSPGGGYTF
TRBJ1-6 few TRBD1 TRBV6-2/TRBV6-3 TGTGCCAGCAGTTACTCAGAGGGGGCAGGTTCACCCCTCCACTTT CASSYSEGAGSPLHF
TRBJ2-5 many NA TRBV11-2 TGTGCCAGCAGCTTAGTGGGGCGGGACCAAGAGACCCAGTACTTC CASSLVGRDQETQYF
TRBJ2-7 many NA TRBV29-1 TGCAGCGTTGGTGGACTTGGGCACTACGAGCAGTACTTC CSVGGLGHYEQYF
TRBJ1-1 many NA TRBV28 TGTGCCAGCAGCTATCGAGGTGGGGGAGGGACTGAAGCTTTCTTT CASSYRGGGGTEAFF
TRBJ1-2 few TRBD1 TRBV20-1 TGCAGTGCTAGAGCGGATTTCGAGGGGGCCGTCCCCCCCTATGGCTACACCTTC CSARADFEGAVPPYGYTF
TRBJ2-2 many NA TRBV6-1 TGTGCCAGCAGTACACAGGGAAGAGCCACCGGGGAGCTGTTTTTT CASSTQGRATGELFF